Listed here is a single TCR beta chain. Its antigen remains unidentified. The sample comes from a study of T-cell memory formation after mild COVID-19. Study-wide results and limits: Memory sampled before infection contained some responding clones, suggesting cross-reactive memory joined.

Germline CDR1 reads MNHEY; CDR2 reads SVGEGT. The CDR3 is 13 residues long. Trimming shortened V by 6 bases and J by 7 bases, and 15 bases separated the two germline ends. TCRdb analysed the 5' RACE reads with MiXCR anew, one entry per CDR3 protein. The sample yields about 340,000 distinct CDR3 sequences, roughly 13% seen once. The chain uses TRBV6-2 or TRBV6-3 and TRBJ1-2; possible D gene TRBD1, 5 bases. The receptor's source is a man between 18 and 35 years old who had mild COVID-19 (a few samples of this study predate the infection). Cell type and time point are not known. The specimen sequenced was PBMCs or a T cell subset sorted from them (not recorded which). The CDR3 bases are TGTGCCAGCAGGTTTGGGGCTCGGCGTGGCTACACCTTC. This codes for CASRFGARRGYTF.